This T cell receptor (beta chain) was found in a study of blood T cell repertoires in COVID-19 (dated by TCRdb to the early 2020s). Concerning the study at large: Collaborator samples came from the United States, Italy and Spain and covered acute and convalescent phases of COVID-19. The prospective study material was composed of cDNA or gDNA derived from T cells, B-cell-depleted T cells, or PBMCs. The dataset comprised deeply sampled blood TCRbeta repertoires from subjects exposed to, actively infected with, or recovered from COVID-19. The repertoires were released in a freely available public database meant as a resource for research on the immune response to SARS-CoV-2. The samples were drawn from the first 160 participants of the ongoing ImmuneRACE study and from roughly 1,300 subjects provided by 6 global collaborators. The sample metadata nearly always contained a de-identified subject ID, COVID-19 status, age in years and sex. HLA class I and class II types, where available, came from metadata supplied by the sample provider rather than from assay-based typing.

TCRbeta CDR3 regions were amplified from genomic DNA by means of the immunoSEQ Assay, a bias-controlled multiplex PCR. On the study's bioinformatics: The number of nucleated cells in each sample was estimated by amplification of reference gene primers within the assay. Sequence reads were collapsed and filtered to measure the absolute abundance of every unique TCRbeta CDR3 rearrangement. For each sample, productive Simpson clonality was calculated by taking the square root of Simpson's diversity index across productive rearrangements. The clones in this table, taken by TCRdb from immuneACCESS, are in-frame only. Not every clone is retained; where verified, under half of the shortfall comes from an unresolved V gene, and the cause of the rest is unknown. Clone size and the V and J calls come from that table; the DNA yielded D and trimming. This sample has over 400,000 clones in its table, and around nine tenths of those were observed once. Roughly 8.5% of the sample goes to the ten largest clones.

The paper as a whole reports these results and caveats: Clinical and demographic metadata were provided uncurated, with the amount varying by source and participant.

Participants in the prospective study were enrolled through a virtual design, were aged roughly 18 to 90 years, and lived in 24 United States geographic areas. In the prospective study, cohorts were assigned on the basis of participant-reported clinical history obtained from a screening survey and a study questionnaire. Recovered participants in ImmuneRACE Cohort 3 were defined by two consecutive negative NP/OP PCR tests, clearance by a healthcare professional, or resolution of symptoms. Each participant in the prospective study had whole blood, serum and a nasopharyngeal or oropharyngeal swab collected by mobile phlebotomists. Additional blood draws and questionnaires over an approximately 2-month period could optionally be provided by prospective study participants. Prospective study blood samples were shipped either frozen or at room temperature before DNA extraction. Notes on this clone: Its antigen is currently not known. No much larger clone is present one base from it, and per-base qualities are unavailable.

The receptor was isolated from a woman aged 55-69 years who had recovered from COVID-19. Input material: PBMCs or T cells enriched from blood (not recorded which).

The nucleotides are TGTGCCAGTAACAACGGAGGGTCAATCTACGAGCAGTACTTC. This codes for CASNNGGSIYEQYF. The sequence links TRBV19 to TRBJ2-7; TRBD2 is a possible D gene, resting on 6 matching bases. The CDR3 numbers 14 residues from cysteine through phenylalanine. The retained sequence is limited to the CDR3, 42 bases, with the frame set at the first base. CDR1 and CDR2 (LNHDA, SQIVND) derive from the germline V gene (reference sequence). V is reduced by 7 bases and J by 3 bases, leaving a spacing of 16 bases between them.